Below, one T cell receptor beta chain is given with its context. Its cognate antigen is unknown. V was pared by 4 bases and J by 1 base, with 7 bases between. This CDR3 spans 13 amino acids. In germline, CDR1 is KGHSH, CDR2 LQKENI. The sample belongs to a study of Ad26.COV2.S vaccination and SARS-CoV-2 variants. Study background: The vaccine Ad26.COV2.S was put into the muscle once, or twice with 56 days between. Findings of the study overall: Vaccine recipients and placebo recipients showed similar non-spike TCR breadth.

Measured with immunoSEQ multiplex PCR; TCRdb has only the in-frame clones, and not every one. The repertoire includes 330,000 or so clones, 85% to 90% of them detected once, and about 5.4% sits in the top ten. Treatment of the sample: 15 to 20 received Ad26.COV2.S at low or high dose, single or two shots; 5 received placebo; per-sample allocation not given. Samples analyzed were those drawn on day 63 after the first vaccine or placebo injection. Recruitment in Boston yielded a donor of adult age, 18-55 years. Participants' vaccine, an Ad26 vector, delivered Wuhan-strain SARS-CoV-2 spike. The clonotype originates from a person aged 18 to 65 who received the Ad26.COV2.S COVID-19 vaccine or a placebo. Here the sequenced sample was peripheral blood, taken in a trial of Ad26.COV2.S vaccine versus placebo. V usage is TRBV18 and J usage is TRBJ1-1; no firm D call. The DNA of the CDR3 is TGTGCCAGCTCACGAACCGAGAACACTGAAGCTTTCTTT. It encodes CASSRTENTEAFF.